The 14 T cell receptor beta chains below were found in one sample sequenced in a study of molecular identifiers for immune sequencing clone quantification. TCRdb redid the calling of the PCR reads with MiXCR, one entry per CDR3 protein. The data hold approximately 20,000 distinct CDR3 sequences, with about a fifth observed a single time. Sequencing used naive CD8+ T cells from blood, with Jurkat cell RNA spiked in. Subset: FACS-sorted CD8+CD4-CCR7+CD45RA+ naive T cells. The receptors stem from a human donor in good health. Some libraries in this study had Jurkat cell RNA spiked in.

As to this clonotype: A much more abundant neighbour one base away suggests this may be a read error. The rearrangement links TRBV4-1 to TRBJ2-3; D ambiguous. The last part of the DNA fits TRBJ1-5 better; the J call may be wrong. The germline CDR1 and CDR2 sequences are MGHRA and YSYEKL. The CDR3 has 17 amino acids. The CDR3 DNA reads TGCGCCAGCAGCCAAGCCCTAGGGCGGGTTAGCACAGATACGCAGCATTTT. This translates into CASSQALGRVSTDTQHF.

The genes are TRBV29-1 and TRBJ2-1; the match to TRBD2 covers 7 bases. The germline CDR1 and CDR2 sequences are SQVTM and ANQGSEA. Germline trimming cut 7 bases from V and 0 bases from J; bases unmatched to any gene: 12. The CDR3 spans 16 residues. For the CDR3, the DNA is TGCAGCGCCCCGCGGTCTAGCGGCCCCTCCTACAATGAGCAGTTCTTC. The encoded protein is CSAPRSSGPSYNEQFF.

This clonotype occurred once. This may come from a read error, since a much larger clone is one base off. V and J are TRBV12-3 or TRBV12-4 and TRBJ2-7; D gene uncertain. The CDR3 covers 14 residues. CDR3 bases: TGTGCCAGCAGTTTAACCCCCTGGAGATACGAGCGGTACTTC. This codes for CASSLTPWRYERYF.

This clonotype was seen repeatedly, ten times or more. This chain joins TRBV15 and TRBJ2-2, with 8 bases lining up with TRBD2. The J segment lost 3 bases and the V segment lost 4 bases, leaving 13 bases of the junction unmatched. CDR3 length: 18 amino acids. Germline CDR1 is LNHNV and CDR2 is YYDKDF (reference sequence). CDR3 amino acids: CATSTSTGGGPDTGELFF. The CDR3 coding sequence is TGTGCCACCAGCACATCCACGGGCGGGGGGCCGGACACCGGGGAGCTGTTTTTT. Looking up the rest from reference TRBV15 and TRBJ2-2 gives the full variable domain: DAMVIQNPRYQVTQFGKPVTLSCSQTLNHNVMYWYQQKSSQAPKLLFHYYDKDFNNEADTPDNFQSRRPNTSFCFLDIRSPGLGDTAMYLCATSTSTGGGPDTGELFFGEGSRLTVL.

This chain links TRBV18 with TRBJ2-7; D is possibly TRBD1 (6 bases). The length of the CDR3 is 15 residues. Trimming took off 8 bases at V and 0 bases at J, with 17 bases between the two ends. Germline-derived CDR1 and CDR2 are KGHSH and LQKENI. The CDR3 DNA reads as TGTGCCAGCGACTGGGACAACGCAAGCTCCTACGAGCAGTACTTC. Protein sequence: CASDWDNASSYEQYF.

This clonotype has ten or more counts. The chain carries TRBV28 and TRBJ2-3; 12 nucleotides line up with TRBD2. The CDR3 covers 15 residues. V gave up 7 bases and J gave up 3 bases; unmatched junction bases: 5. The V gene's germline CDR1 is MDHEN and CDR2 SYDVKM. The CDR3 nucleotides read TGTGCCAGCACCCCTAGCGGGAGGGGAACAGATACGCAGTATTTT. Protein: CASTPSGRGTDTQYF.

This clonotype appeared many times. The chain employs TRBV10-3 and TRBJ2-4; maybe TRBD2 (6 bases). The V and J ends lost 2 bases and 0 bases respectively, with 11 bases between them. Germline CDR1 ENHRY, CDR2 SYGVKD. This CDR3 has 16 amino acids. In DNA, the CDR3 is TGTGCCATCAGTGAGCGGGGGTCCCTAGCCAAAAACATTCAGTACTTC. Its protein product is CAISERGSLAKNIQYF.

This clonotype appeared many times. This rearrangement joins TRBV20-1 to TRBJ2-1; D gene uncertain. The CDR3 covers 14 residues. Trimming shortened V by 0 bases and J by 8 bases, and 14 bases separated the two germline ends. CDR1 and CDR2 from the germline V gene are DFQATT and SNEGSKA (reference sequence). The CDR3 protein is CSAREGLVMYEQFF. The CDR3 region has the DNA TGCAGTGCTAGAGAAGGTCTAGTAATGTATGAGCAGTTCTTC.

Sample share makes this clonotype medium-sized. V is TRBV20-1 and J is TRBJ2-7; D not certain. This CDR3 comprises 13 residues. Germline values: CDR1 DFQATT, CDR2 SNEGSKA (reference sequence). V lost 3 bases to trimming and J lost 2 bases, with 11 bases between them. The CDR3 loop is CSASPPGPYEQYF. CDR3 bases: TGCAGTGCTAGCCCTCCTGGCCCCTACGAGCAGTACTTC.

The sample holds many counts of this clonotype. The V gene is TRBV2, the J gene TRBJ2-7; a weak D match, TRBD2 (5 bases). The germline CDR1 and CDR2 sequences are SNHLY and FYNNEI. The ends were cut back, 1 base at V and 3 bases at J, with 22 bases in the middle. CDR3 length: 18 amino acids. For the CDR3, the DNA is TGTGCCAGCAGTGAAGGGAGGAGCGTCCAACTGACTTTCTACGAGCAGTACTTC. This encodes CASSEGRSVQLTFYEQYF.

This clonotype was detected only a few times. V and J are TRBV28 and TRBJ2-1, with 7 bases aligning to TRBD2. Germline values: CDR1 MDHEN, CDR2 SYDVKM. With V trimmed by 3 bases and J by 9 bases, 14 bases remained unmatched. CDR3 size: 16 residues. CDR3 region: CASSFRTRFRAGEQFF. CDR3 DNA sequence: TGTGCCAGCAGTTTTCGGACTAGATTTCGTGCAGGTGAGCAGTTCTTC. Full variable domain (outside the CDR3, taken from reference TRBV28 and TRBJ2-1): DVKVTQSSRYLVKRTGEKVFLECVQDMDHENMFWYRQDPGLGLRLIYFSYDVKMKEKGDIPEGYSVSREKKERFSLILESASTNQTSMYLCASSFRTRFRAGEQFFGPGTRLTVL.

On this clonotype itself: A read error may explain this, as a much larger clone is one base away. This chain links TRBV12-3 or TRBV12-4 with TRBJ2-1; 8 nucleotides align to TRBD2. V shed 11 bases, J shed 0 bases, and the junction held 12 bases outside the gene matches. This CDR3 comprises 16 residues. CDR3 DNA: TGTGCCGGCTGGGGCGGGGGGCTAAGCTCCTACAATGAGCAGTTCTTC. It encodes CAGWGGGLSSYNEQFF.

This clonotype was counted ten times or more. V gene TRBV5-1 combines with J gene TRBJ2-5; tentatively, D is TRBD1 (5 bases). The ends were cut back, 0 bases at V and 5 bases at J, with 17 bases in the middle. Per the germline V gene, CDR1 is SGHRS and CDR2 is YFSETQ. The CDR3 consists of 16 residues. This CDR3 is CASSLGVSKGSETQYF. CDR3 bases: TGCGCCAGCAGCTTGGGGGTATCAAAGGGGTCGGAGACCCAGTACTTC.

Many counts were recorded for this clonotype. The gene calls are TRBV24-1 and TRBJ2-1; D is possibly TRBD1 (6 bases). The CDR3 runs to 16 residues. V was clipped by 2 bases and J by 3 bases, with 13 bases between them. Germline assignment: CDR1 KGHDR and CDR2 SFDVKD. In DNA, the CDR3 is TGTGCCACCAGTGATTCCGGGACAAGGATCTACAATGAGCAGTTCTTC. It codes for CATSDSGTRIYNEQFF.